The 9 T cell receptor beta chains below all came from one sample that was sequenced in a study of T-cell memory formation after mild COVID-19. One entry per CDR3 protein, called by TCRdb with MiXCR from the 5' RACE reads. Here the sample spans 540,000 or so distinct CDR3 sequences, just over 20% being singletons. The sequencing sample was made of PBMCs or a T cell subset sorted from them (not recorded which). The receptors were sampled from an adult woman who had mild COVID-19 (a few samples of this study predate the infection). Cell type and time point are not known.

The sample holds a few counts of this clonotype. V gene TRBV2 combines with J gene TRBJ1-2; a possible D gene is TRBD1 (5 bases). Trimming pared 0 bases from V and 8 bases from J, leaving 10 bases between. CDR3 size: 13 residues. Looked up from germline, CDR1 is SNHLY and CDR2 is FYNNEI. Here the CDR3 reads CASSEAGDPGYTF. DNA for the CDR3: TGTGCCAGCAGTGAAGCTGGGGACCCCGGCTACACCTTC.

This clonotype turned up a few times. The rearrangement joins TRBV20-1 to TRBJ1-2; possible D gene TRBD1, 5 bases. The V gene's germline CDR1 is DFQATT and CDR2 SNEGSKA (reference sequence). The CDR3 length is 13 residues. Trimming left V 2 bases short and J 2 bases short, with 9 bases between. CDR3: CSARTGENYGYTF. The CDR3, as DNA: TGCAGTGCTAGAACAGGAGAAAACTATGGCTACACCTTC.

This clonotype was observed a handful of times. The chain uses TRBV20-1 and TRBJ2-5; 7 bases are a match to TRBD2. The CDR3 extends over 14 amino acids. The germline V gene has CDR1 DFQATT and CDR2 SNEGSKA (reference sequence). The V segment lost 2 bases and the J segment 4 bases; nucleotides outside the gene matches: 7. CDR3 loop: CSARHPGTTETQYF. CDR3 nucleotide sequence: TGCAGTGCTAGACATCCTGGGACTACAGAGACCCAGTACTTC.

There are a few counts of this clonotype. The V gene is TRBV29-1, the J gene TRBJ2-3, with D perhaps matching TRBD2 (5 bases). Trimming pared 1 base from V and 3 bases from J, leaving 14 bases between. The CDR3 is made up of 15 amino acids. Germline loops: CDR1 SQVTM, CDR2 ANQGSEA. The CDR3 is CSVEGRGPGTDTQYF. CDR3 DNA sequence: TGCAGCGTTGAAGGGAGAGGGCCGGGGACAGATACGCAGTATTTT.

The V call is TRBV24-1, the J call TRBJ2-7, with TRBD1 as a possible D gene (6 bases). Germline V gene data show CDR1 as KGHDR and CDR2 as SFDVKD. V was trimmed by 6 bases and J by 2 bases, leaving 10 bases between them. The CDR3 consists of 13 residues. CDR3 amino acids: CATSPGQTYEQYF. The CDR3 DNA is TGTGCCACCAGTCCAGGACAGACCTACGAGCAGTACTTC.

This rearrangement joins TRBV19 to TRBJ2-7; 7 nucleotides match TRBD1. CDR1 and CDR2 from the germline V gene are LNHDA and SQIVND (reference sequence). The CDR3 covers 15 residues. V was pared by 3 bases and J by 3 bases, with 8 bases of the junction left unmatched. CDR3 in DNA: TGTGCCAGTAGTATCCCGGGACAGCCTTTCTACGAGCAGTACTTC. Amino acid sequence: CASSIPGQPFYEQYF.

This chain links TRBV6-5 with TRBJ2-7; D is possibly TRBD2 (5 bases). CDR1 and CDR2 from the germline V gene are MNHEY and SVGAGI. The CDR3 extends over 14 amino acids. V shed 6 bases and J shed 0 bases, with 12 bases lying between them. DNA for the CDR3: TGTGCCAGCAGCCCACGGAGGAGCTCCTACGAGCAGTACTTC. Its protein product is CASSPRRSSYEQYF.

This clonotype was observed a few times. This sequence joins TRBV9 and TRBJ1-4, with D possibly TRBD1 on 6 matching bases. V dropped 3 bases and J dropped 8 bases, with 11 bases sitting between them. The CDR3 is made up of 13 amino acids. The germline CDR1 and CDR2 sequences are SGDLS and YYNGEE. CDR3 DNA sequence: TGTGCCAGCAGCGCACAGGGAGGCGAAAAACTGTTTTTT. Residues: CASSAQGGEKLFF.

With respect to this clonotype: A much larger clone is a single base away; this may be a read error. The rearrangement uses TRBV27 and TRBJ2-7, with 7 positions matching TRBD1. From germline, CDR1 is MNHEY and CDR2 SMNVEV (reference sequence). The J segment lost 6 bases and the V segment lost 4 bases, leaving 9 bases of the junction unmatched. The CDR3 is 14 amino acids. The CDR3 coding sequence is TGTGCCAGCAGTTCAAAGGGACAGACCTCCGAGCAGTACTTC. Translation: CASSSKGQTSEQYF.